The TCR beta chain under discussion was sequenced for a study of neurological immune-mediated disorders (dated by TCRdb to between 2018 and 2021). The study in broad terms: Peripheral blood TCR-beta repertoires from patients with HTLV-I-associated myelopathy (HAM/TSP), patients with multiple sclerosis, and healthy controls were compared in the study using UMI-based sequencing. The cohort included 68 subjects: about 15 with HAM/TSP, some 35 with multiple sclerosis, and about 20 healthy controls. Longitudinal samples, technical triplicates and paired sorted CD4+ and CD8+ T-cell subsets, alongside PBMC samples, were included among the approximately 110 TCR-beta libraries. Overall study results and their limits: No identical CDR3 amino acid sequences were shared among expanded clones across subjects, suggesting private TCR-beta repertoires in all groups. TCR clonal expansion was greatest in HAM/TSP patients and smallest in MS patients, who ranked below even healthy controls.

cDNA synthesis used template-switch 5'RACE with a primer carrying a 10-nucleotide random unique molecular identifier tagging each TCR transcript. Each sequencing run produced over 200 million TCR-beta sequences covering 15-18 subjects. The RNeasy kit was used for extraction of total RNA. TCR-beta VDJ regions were amplified with primers for the TCR constant region and the 5'RACE anchor, using the KAPA Real-time Library Amplification kit. A first PCR added sample indexes and Illumina adaptors, after which a second PCR increased the library yield. The roughly 650 bp TCR product was size-selected on a 2% E-gel SizeSelection system after Ampure bead purification. Before pooling, library quality was checked on a Bioanalyzer, concentration was measured with Qubit, and libraries were quantified with the Kapa Library Quantification kit. An Illumina HiSeq 2500 sequenced the libraries paired-end 2 x 150 bp. To increase sequence diversity, roughly 24-31% phiX was spiked into each library pool. In the paper's pipeline: Quality-filtered reads were processed with the UMI-based MiGEC pipeline, and over 75% of raw TCR sequences were removed by the MiGEC pipeline during error correction. VDJ genes were aligned to IMGT germline references, and clonotypes were defined by unique CDR3 amino acid sequence plus V-J genes. Clonal expansion, Shannon diversity and CDR3 relatedness (CalcPairwiseDistances, ClusterSamples) were evaluated with VDJtools, and phylogenetic trees were built with CLCbio workbench. Clones with at least 8 unique UMIs were defined as expanded, with this threshold being based on coefficient-of-variation modelling across technical triplicates. TCRdb took the public reads, trimmed them with fastp at Q25, ran MiXCR for clone calling and kept in-frame beta chains. Merged by CDR3 protein, the rows form single entries marked with the most common genes and DNA. TCRdb, not the original authors, processed these V and J calls. This sample holds fewer than 25,000 distinct CDR3 sequences; about an eighth were observed only once. About a sixth of the sample is taken by the ten largest.

Libraries from unsorted PBMCs were made from 2 million PBMCs kept in RNAlater at -80 degrees C until RNA extraction. PBMCs were separated from peripheral blood using Ficoll-Hypaque density gradient centrifugation and then cryopreserved in liquid nitrogen. This clonotype showed up many times. Its antigen remains unidentified. No qualities accompany the bases; no much larger clone lies one base away. The germline V gene (reference sequence) yields WNHNN for CDR1 and SYGVQD for CDR2. Cut back by 6 bases and 0 bases, the V and J ends lie 8 bases apart. The CDR3 holds 14 amino acids from the cysteine to the phenylalanine. Only the CDR3 region is kept as DNA, spanning 42 bases read in frame from base 1.

The chain employs TRBV10-1 and TRBJ2-2; the best D guess is TRBD2, with 5 bases matching. The sequenced sample was PBMCs. The TCR sequence derives from a woman aged 40 to 49 with HTLV-1-associated myelopathy (HAM/TSP). The CDR3 reads as follows: CASRRTPNTGELFF. DNA sequence: TGCGCCAGCAGGCGGACTCCGAACACCGGGGAGCTGTTTTTT.